This T cell receptor beta chain came from a study of human T cells and chemical hapten exposure. Study details: TCR yield per sample varied, mainly due to pooled library volumes. Study findings and constraints: TCRs exceeding 1 in 1000 frequency stayed unchanged with DPC sensitization.

It was unfractionated whole blood from which total RNA was extracted. Details on this clonotype: Its antigen is still unknown.

V lost 5 bases to trimming and J lost 4 bases; unmatched junction nucleotides: 12. The CDR3 runs 16 residues. It was the library that attached unique molecular identifiers to individual cDNA molecules. Original processing notes: A per-sample median of approximately 100,000 TCRs was observed, with a range of about 23,224 to 690,600. TCRdb re-derived calls from the 5' RACE reads in MiXCR, one entry per CDR3 protein. These V and J calls derive from TCRdb rather than the authors' analysis. The data contain roughly 110,000 distinct CDR3 sequences, around a fifth of them singletons. The chain is built from TRBV12-3 or TRBV12-4 and TRBJ2-7, with 9 bases matching TRBD1. This TCR was sampled from a human donor in good health. The CDR3 is CASSPPGQGLWYEQYF. The DNA for the CDR3 is TGTGCCAGCAGTCCCCCGGGACAGGGTCTGTGGTACGAGCAGTACTTC.